This is a list of T cell receptor beta chains from one sample in a study of spatial heterogeneity in lung cancer. TCRdb re-derived calls from the 5' RACE reads in MiXCR, one entry per CDR3 protein. The sample consists of about 85,000 distinct CDR3 sequences, 15% to 20% of them appearing once. This specimen was PBMCs, taken at surgery. The source is a male donor with early-stage non-small cell lung cancer. The CDR3 runs from the conserved cysteine through the conserved F or W. A D gene is named only where the DNA matches it firmly. Size values are once, few and many counts, or a class for expanded clones, and some rows have none.

j_call,clone_size,d_call,cdr3_length,v_call,cdr3_nt,cdr3_aa
TRBJ2-7,many,TRBD1,18,TRBV28,TGTGCCAGCAGTTATCCATCCATCGGGACAGTTGATAACTACGAGCAGTACTTC,CASSYPSIGTVDNYEQYF
TRBJ2-2,few,-,12,TRBV30,TGTGCCTGGACGGGCGACTCCGGGGAGCTGTTTTTT,CAWTGDSGELFF
TRBJ1-4,few,-,12,TRBV19,TGTGCCAGCACAAGCTCTAATGAAAAACTGTTTTTT,CASTSSNEKLFF
TRBJ1-4,-,-,14,TRBV30,TGTGCCTGGAGCCCTATAGCAACTAATGAAAAACTGTTTTTT,CAWSPIATNEKLFF
TRBJ2-1,few,TRBD1,15,TRBV6-4,TGTGCCAGCAGTGACGCTGGGACAGAACTGAATGAGCAGTTCTTC,CASSDAGTELNEQFF
TRBJ2-1,medium-sized,-,11,TRBV27,TGTGCCAGCACTGGCGGTAGGTGGCAGTTCTTC,CASTGGRWQFF
TRBJ1-5,-,TRBD1,12,TRBV29-1,TGCAGCGTTGGAGGGGGCGATCAGTCCCAGCATTTT,CSVGGGDQSQHF
TRBJ2-7,few,-,13,TRBV2,TGTGCCAGCGACTTAGCAGGAGGCTACGAGCAGTACTTC,CASDLAGGYEQYF
TRBJ2-2,few,TRBD1,14,TRBV7-2,TGTGCCAGCAGCACACAGGGGTCCCCCGGGGAGCTGTTTTTT,CASSTQGSPGELFF
TRBJ2-7,-,TRBD2,15,TRBV7-9,TGTGCCAGCAGCTTAGTACTAGCGGCACACTACGAGCAGTACTTC,CASSLVLAAHYEQYF
TRBJ2-7,-,-,13,TRBV3-1,TGTGCCAGCAGCCAGCAGGATAGGGACGAGCAGTACTTC,CASSQQDRDEQYF
TRBJ2-1,-,TRBD2,13,TRBV20-1,TGCAGTGCTAGTCGGACTAGCGGGCATGAGCAGTTCTTC,CSASRTSGHEQFF
TRBJ2-3,-,-,15,TRBV6-2/TRBV6-3,TGTGCCAGCAGTCCCCCGGGATCCGGGGCAGATACGCAGTATTTT,CASSPPGSGADTQYF
TRBJ2-7,few,TRBD2,16,TRBV5-1,TGCGCCAGCAGCTTCTCCTGGAGTGGCGGGAGCTACGAGCAGTACTTC,CASSFSWSGGSYEQYF
TRBJ2-3,-,-,15,TRBV5-4,TGTGCCAGCAGCTTGGGGGGGCCCAGGACAGATACGCAGTATTTT,CASSLGGPRTDTQYF
TRBJ1-5,many,-,15,TRBV6-2/TRBV6-3,TGTGCCAGCAGAGTACAGGGAGGCGGGCATCAGCCCCAGCATTTT,CASRVQGGGHQPQHF
TRBJ2-7,once,-,14,TRBV7-2,TGTGCCAGCAGCTTTGAGGACCGCGCCTACGAGCAGTACTTC,CASSFEDRAYEQYF
TRBJ2-4,many,-,14,TRBV5-4,TGTGCCAGCAGCCCCCAAGCGGACGGGGACATTCAGTACTTC,CASSPQADGDIQYF
TRBJ2-5,many,-,16,TRBV9,TGTGCCAGCAGCGCCCCTACCCTTAGCGGTCAAGAGACCCAGTACTTC,CASSAPTLSGQETQYF
TRBJ2-6,-,-,14,TRBV7-8,TGTGCCTACCTCGAGGGCTCTGGGGCCAACGTCCTGACTTTC,CAYLEGSGANVLTF
TRBJ1-1,few,-,14,TRBV18,TGTGCCAGCTCACTTCGGGACGGAAACACTGAAGCTTTCTTT,CASSLRDGNTEAFF
TRBJ2-7,few,-,14,TRBV6-2/TRBV6-3,TGTGCCAGCAGTTACTTGTTCAGGACCTACGAGCAGTACTTC,CASSYLFRTYEQYF
TRBJ1-1,few,-,15,TRBV20-1,TGCAGTGCTAGAGATGTCAGGCAACCGAACACTGAAGCTTTCTTT,CSARDVRQPNTEAFF
TRBJ2-1,many,-,14,TRBV24-1,TGTGCCACCAGTGACCCGTTAGGCTACAATGAGCAGTTCTTC,CATSDPLGYNEQFF
TRBJ2-1,-,-,16,TRBV11-2,TGTGCCAGCAGCTTAGCTGGTCAGGGGACGGGCAATGAGCAGTTCTTC,CASSLAGQGTGNEQFF
TRBJ1-1,few,TRBD1,14,TRBV5-1,TGCGCCAGCAGCAGGACAGGGGATGGCACTGAAGCTTTCTTT,CASSRTGDGTEAFF
TRBJ2-4,few,TRBD2,19,TRBV20-1,TGCAGTGCTAGAGGGCGACTAGCGGGGGAGACGATAGCCAAAAACATTCAGTACTTC,CSARGRLAGETIAKNIQYF
TRBJ2-5,few,-,13,TRBV4-1,TGCGCCAGCAGCCAACTGTTTAGGGAGACCCAGTACTTC,CASSQLFRETQYF
TRBJ2-2,few,TRBD1,15,TRBV20-1,TGCAGTGTCACAGGGGGCGTTATAAACACCGGGGAGCTGTTTTTT,CSVTGGVINTGELFF
TRBJ1-2,few,-,14,TRBV9,TGTGCCAGCAGCCCGACAGGAGGACGATATGGCTACACCTTC,CASSPTGGRYGYTF
TRBJ2-5,-,-,13,TRBV5-1,TGCGCCAGCAGCTTGGAAAGGGCTGAGACCCAGTACTTC,CASSLERAETQYF
TRBJ1-6,-,TRBD1,15,TRBV5-1,TGCGCCAGCAGCCTCGGACAGGCTCTTAGTTCACCCCTCCACTTT,CASSLGQALSSPLHF
TRBJ2-5,many,TRBD2,14,TRBV7-6,TGTGCCAGCAGCTTCAGCGGGGAACAAGAGACCCAGTACTTC,CASSFSGEQETQYF
TRBJ2-7,-,-,15,TRBV7-9,TGTGCCAGCAGCCTCGTGGCAGGGAAGACCTACGAGCAGTACTTC,CASSLVAGKTYEQYF
TRBJ2-1,-,-,12,TRBV7-9,TGTGCCAGCAGCTTAGACTACAATGAGCAGTTCTTC,CASSLDYNEQFF
TRBJ1-5,few,TRBD1,15,TRBV19,TGTGCCAGTAGTAGTTCAGGGGGACGGGATCAGCCCCAGCATTTT,CASSSSGGRDQPQHF
TRBJ1-2,many,-,14,TRBV7-2,TGTGCCAGCAGCACCCGGACCGAGAACTATGGCTACACCTTC,CASSTRTENYGYTF
TRBJ2-3,-,TRBD2,15,TRBV12-3/TRBV12-4,TGTGCCAGCAGTTTAGCGCTTGGGACTAGTCGCGCGCAGTATTTT,CASSLALGTSRAQYF
TRBJ2-7,few,-,13,TRBV2,TGTGCCAGCAAGCCCAGGGTTCTATACGAGCAGTACTTC,CASKPRVLYEQYF
TRBJ2-7,few,-,16,TRBV7-7,TGTGCTAGCAGCTTGTCGGCGTGGGTTGTGGACTACGAGCAGTACTTC,CASSLSAWVVDYEQYF
TRBJ2-7,-,-,15,TRBV7-2,TGTGCCAGCAGCCCAGACGGGGGAGGCTCCTACGAGCAGTACTTC,CASSPDGGGSYEQYF
TRBJ2-7,few,-,11,TRBV20-1,TGCAGTGCTAGCTCCACCTACGAGCAGTACTTC,CSASSTYEQYF
TRBJ1-4,-,-,12,TRBV5-1,TGCGCCAGCAGCTTAGACGGGAGGGAACTGTTTTTT,CASSLDGRELFF
TRBJ2-3,many,-,11,TRBV23-1,TGCGCCAGCAGTCCCGTAGATACGCAGTATTTT,CASSPVDTQYF